This T cell receptor beta chain derives from a study of OX40 agonist ivuxolimab in advanced cancers. From germline, CDR1 is GTSNPN and CDR2 SVGIG (reference sequence). J lost 0 bases, V lost 5 bases, and 5 bases had no gene match. The CDR3 sequence is 14 residues long. TCRdb's table, derived via immunoSEQ multiplex PCR, lists solely in-frame clones and lacks some. The repertoire has 75,000 to 95,000 clones, about 91% of them found once; the top ten carry approximately 2.5%. This specimen consisted of CD4+ or CD8+ T cells sorted from blood, obtained in a trial of the OX40 agonist ivuxolimab. This receptor was identified in an adult with an advanced solid tumor such as melanoma, head and neck, liver or kidney cancer. The chain joins TRBV30 to TRBJ2-3; 7 nucleotides align to TRBD2. The CDR3 is CAWRGVRSTDTQYF. Written as DNA, the CDR3 is TGTGCCTGGCGGGGGGTTCGAAGCACAGATACGCAGTATTTT.